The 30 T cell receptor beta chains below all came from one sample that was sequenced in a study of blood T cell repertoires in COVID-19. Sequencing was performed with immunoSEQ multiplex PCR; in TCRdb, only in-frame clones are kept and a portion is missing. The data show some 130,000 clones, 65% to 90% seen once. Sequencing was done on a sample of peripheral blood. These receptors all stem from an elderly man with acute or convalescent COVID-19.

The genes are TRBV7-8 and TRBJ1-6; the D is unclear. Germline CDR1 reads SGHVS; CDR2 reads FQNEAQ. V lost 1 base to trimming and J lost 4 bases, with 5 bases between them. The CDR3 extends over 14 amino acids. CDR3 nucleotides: TGTGCCAGCAGCTTAGGGGAGTATAATTCACCCCTCCACTTT. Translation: CASSLGEYNSPLHF.

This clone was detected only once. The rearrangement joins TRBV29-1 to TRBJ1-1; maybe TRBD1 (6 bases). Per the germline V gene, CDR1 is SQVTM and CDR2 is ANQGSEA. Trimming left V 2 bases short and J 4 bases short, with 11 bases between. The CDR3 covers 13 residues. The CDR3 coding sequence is TGCAGCGTTGAACGTCAACAGGGCACTGAAGCTTTCTTT. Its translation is CSVERQQGTEAFF.

The CDR3 is CASSLGTSQETQYF. The DNA for the CDR3 is TGTGCCAGCAGCTTAGGAACCTCGCAGGAGACCCAGTACTTC. V and J are TRBV11-2 and TRBJ2-5; no clear D gene. This CDR3 is 14 amino acids long. Germline V lookup: CDR1 SGHAT, CDR2 FQNNGV. Trimming took 1 base from V and 5 from J, leaving 11 bases between them.

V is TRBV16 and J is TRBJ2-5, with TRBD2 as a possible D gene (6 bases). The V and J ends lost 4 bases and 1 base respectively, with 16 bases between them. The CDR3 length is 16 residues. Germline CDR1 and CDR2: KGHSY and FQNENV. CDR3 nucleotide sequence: TGTGCCAGCAGCCCAAGGGACTTCGAAATCCAAGAGACCCAGTACTTC. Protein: CASSPRDFEIQETQYF.

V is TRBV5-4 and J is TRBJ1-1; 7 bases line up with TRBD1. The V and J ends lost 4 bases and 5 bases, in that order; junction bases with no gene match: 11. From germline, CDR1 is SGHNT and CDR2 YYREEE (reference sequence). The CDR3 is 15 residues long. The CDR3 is CASSRGQLVGTEAFF. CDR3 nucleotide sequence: TGTGCCAGCAGCAGGGGACAGTTAGTAGGTACTGAAGCTTTCTTT.

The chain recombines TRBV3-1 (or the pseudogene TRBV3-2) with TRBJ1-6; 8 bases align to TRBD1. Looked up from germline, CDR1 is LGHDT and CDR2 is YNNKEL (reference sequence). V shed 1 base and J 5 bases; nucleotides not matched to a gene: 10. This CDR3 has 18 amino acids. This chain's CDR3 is CASSQAPLTGANNSPLHF. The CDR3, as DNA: TGTGCCAGCAGCCAAGCCCCCCTGACAGGGGCCAATAATTCACCCCTCCACTTT.

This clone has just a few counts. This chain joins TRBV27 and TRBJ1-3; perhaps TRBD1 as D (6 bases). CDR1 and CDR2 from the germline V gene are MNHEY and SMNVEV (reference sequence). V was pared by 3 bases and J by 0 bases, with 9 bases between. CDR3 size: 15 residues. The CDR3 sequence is CASSLQGSSGNTIYF. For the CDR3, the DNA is TGTGCCAGCAGTTTGCAGGGGAGCTCTGGAAACACCATATATTTT.

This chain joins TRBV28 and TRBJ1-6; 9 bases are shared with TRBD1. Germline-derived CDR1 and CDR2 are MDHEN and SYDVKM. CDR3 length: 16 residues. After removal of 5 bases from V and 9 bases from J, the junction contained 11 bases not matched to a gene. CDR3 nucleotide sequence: TGTGCCAGCAGTCTCCCTCCGGGACAGGGTGTTTCACCCCTCCACTTT. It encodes CASSLPPGQGVSPLHF.

CDR3 sequence (DNA): TGCGCCAGCAGCATTGACAGGGTTACAGATACGCAGTATTTT. Its protein is CASSIDRVTDTQYF. The chain joins TRBV5-1 to TRBJ2-3, with 7 bases lining up with TRBD1. Germline lookup yields CDR1 SGHRS and CDR2 YFSETQ. This CDR3 region has 14 residues. The V gene end was trimmed by 4 bases and the J gene end by 3 bases; junction bases not matched to a gene: 5.

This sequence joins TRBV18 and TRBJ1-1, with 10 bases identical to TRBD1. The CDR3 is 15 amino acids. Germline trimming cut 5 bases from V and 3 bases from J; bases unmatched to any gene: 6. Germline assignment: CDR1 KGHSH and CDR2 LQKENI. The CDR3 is CASSFGQGGDTEAFF. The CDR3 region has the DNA TGTGCCAGCTCATTCGGACAGGGGGGCGACACTGAAGCTTTCTTT.

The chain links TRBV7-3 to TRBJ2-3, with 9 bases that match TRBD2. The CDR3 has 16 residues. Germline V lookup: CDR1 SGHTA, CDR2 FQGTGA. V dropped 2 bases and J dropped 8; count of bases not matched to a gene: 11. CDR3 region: CASSLSPSGVAGTQYF. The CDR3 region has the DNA TGTGCCAGCAGCTTATCCCCTAGCGGGGTGGCGGGTACGCAGTATTTT.

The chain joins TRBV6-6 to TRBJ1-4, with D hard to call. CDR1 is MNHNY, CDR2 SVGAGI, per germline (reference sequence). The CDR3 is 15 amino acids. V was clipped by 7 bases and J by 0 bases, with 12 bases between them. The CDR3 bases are TGTGCCAGCATCAAGCAGGATACAACTAATGAAAAACTGTTTTTT. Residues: CASIKQDTTNEKLFF.

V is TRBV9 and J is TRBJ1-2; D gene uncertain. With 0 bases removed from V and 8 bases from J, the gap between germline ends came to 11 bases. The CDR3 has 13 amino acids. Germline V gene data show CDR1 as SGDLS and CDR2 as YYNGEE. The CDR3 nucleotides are TGTGCCAGCAGCGTAGAGGGCCGGAGGGGCTACACCTTC. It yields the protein CASSVEGRRGYTF.

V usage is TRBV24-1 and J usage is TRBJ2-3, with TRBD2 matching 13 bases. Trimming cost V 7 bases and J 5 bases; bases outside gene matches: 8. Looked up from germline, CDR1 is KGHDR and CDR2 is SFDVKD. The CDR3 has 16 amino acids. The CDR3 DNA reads TGTGCCACCAGCACGACTAGCGGGGGGTGGGGAGATACGCAGTATTTT. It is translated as CATSTTSGGWGDTQYF.

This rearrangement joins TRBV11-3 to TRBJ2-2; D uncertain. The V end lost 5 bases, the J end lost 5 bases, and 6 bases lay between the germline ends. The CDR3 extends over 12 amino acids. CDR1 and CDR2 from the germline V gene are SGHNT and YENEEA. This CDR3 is CASSPGTGELFF. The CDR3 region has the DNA TGTGCCAGCAGCCCAGGAACCGGGGAGCTGTTTTTT.

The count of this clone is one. The CDR3 loop is CAWRLTRTRTDTQYF. Written as DNA, the CDR3 is TGTGCCTGGAGGCTGACTAGGACTCGCACAGATACGCAGTATTTT. This sequence joins TRBV30 and TRBJ2-3, with D maybe TRBD2 (6 bases). Germline values: CDR1 GTSNPN, CDR2 SVGIG (reference sequence). Deletions cut 3 bases from V and 1 base from J, with 14 bases between. CDR3 size: 15 residues.

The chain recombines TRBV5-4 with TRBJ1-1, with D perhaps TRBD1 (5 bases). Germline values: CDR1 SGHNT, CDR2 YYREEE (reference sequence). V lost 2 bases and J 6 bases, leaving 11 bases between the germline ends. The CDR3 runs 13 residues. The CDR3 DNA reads TGTGCCAGCAGCTTACCGGTAGGGGCTGAAGCTTTCTTT. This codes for CASSLPVGAEAFF.

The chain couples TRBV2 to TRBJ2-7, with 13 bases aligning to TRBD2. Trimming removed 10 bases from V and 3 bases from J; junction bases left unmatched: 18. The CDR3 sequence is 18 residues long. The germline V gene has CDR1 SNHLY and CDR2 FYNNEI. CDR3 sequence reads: CATIRLAGGSGYRYEQYF. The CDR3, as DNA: TGTGCCACCATCAGACTAGCGGGGGGCTCAGGCTACCGCTACGAGCAGTACTTC.

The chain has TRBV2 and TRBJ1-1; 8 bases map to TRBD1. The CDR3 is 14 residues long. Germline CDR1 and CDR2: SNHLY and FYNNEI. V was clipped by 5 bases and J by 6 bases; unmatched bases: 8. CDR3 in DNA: TGTGCCAGCAGTACTACAGGGGGAGTCTCTGAAGCTTTCTTT. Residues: CASSTTGGVSEAFF.

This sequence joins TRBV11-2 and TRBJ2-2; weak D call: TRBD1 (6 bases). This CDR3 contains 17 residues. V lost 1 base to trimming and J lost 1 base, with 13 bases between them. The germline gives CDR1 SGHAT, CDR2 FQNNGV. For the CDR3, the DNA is TGTGCCAGCAGCTTAGTGGGGGCCACACTGAACACCGGGGAGCTGTTTTTT. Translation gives CASSLVGATLNTGELFF.

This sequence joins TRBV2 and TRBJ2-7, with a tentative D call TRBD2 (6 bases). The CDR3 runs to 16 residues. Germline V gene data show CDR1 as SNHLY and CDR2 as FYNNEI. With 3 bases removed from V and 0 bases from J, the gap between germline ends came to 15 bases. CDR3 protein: CASSDSTRVNSYEQYF. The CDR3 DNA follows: TGTGCCAGCAGTGACTCGACTAGGGTGAACTCCTACGAGCAGTACTTC.

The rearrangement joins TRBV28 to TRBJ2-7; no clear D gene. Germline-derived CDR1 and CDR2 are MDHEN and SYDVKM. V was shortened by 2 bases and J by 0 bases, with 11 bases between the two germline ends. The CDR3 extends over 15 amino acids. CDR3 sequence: CASSLGPRNSYEQYF. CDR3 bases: TGTGCCAGCAGTTTAGGGCCTCGAAACTCCTACGAGCAGTACTTC.

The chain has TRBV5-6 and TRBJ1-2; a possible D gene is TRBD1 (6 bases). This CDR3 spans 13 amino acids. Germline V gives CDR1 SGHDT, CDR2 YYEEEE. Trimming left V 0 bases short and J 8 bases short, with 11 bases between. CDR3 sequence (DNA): TGTGCCAGCAGCTTGGAGGGGGAAGGAGGCTACACCTTC. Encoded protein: CASSLEGEGGYTF.

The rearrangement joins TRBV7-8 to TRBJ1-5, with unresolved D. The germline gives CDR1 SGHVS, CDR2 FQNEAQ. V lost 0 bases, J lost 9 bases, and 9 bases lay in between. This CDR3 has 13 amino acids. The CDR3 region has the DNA TGTGCCAGCAGCTTAGCGCTGGAGGTGCCCCAGCATTTT. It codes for CASSLALEVPQHF. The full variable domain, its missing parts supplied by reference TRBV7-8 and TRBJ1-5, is GAGVSQSPRYKVAKRGQDVALRCDPISGHVSLFWYQQALGQGPEFLTYFQNEAQLDKSGLPSDRFFAERPEGSVSTLKIQRTQQEDSAVYLCASSLALEVPQHFGDGTRLSIL.

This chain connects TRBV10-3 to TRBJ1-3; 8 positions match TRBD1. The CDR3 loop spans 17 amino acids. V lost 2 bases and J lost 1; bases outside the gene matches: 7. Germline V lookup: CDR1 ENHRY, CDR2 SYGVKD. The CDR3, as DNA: TGTGCCATCAGTGAGGGGACCCGACAGGGGTCTGGAAACACCATATATTTT. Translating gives CAISEGTRQGSGNTIYF.

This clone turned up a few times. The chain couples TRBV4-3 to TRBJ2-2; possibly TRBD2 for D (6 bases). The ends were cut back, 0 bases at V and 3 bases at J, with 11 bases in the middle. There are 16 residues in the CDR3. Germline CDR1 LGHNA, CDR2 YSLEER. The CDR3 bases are TGCGCCAGCAGCCAAGAGCTCGGGACTGACACCGGGGAGCTGTTTTTT. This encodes CASSQELGTDTGELFF.

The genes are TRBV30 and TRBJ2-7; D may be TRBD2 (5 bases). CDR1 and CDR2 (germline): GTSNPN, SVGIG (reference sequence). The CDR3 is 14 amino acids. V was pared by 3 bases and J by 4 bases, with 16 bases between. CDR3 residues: CAWRTRLGEYEQYF. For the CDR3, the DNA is TGTGCCTGGAGGACACGACTGGGAGAATACGAGCAGTACTTC. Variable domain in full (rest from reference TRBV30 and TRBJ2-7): SQTIHQWPATLVQPVGSPLSLECTVEGTSNPNLYWYRQAAGRGLQLLFYSVGIGQISSEVPQNLSASRPQDRQFILSSKKLLLSDSGFYLCAWRTRLGEYEQYFGPGTRLTVT.

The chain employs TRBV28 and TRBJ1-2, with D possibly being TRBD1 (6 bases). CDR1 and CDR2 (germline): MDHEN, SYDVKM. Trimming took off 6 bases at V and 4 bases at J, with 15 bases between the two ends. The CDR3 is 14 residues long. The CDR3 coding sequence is TGTGCCAGCAGCCTACAGGGAAGAATCTATGGCTACACCTTC. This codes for CASSLQGRIYGYTF.

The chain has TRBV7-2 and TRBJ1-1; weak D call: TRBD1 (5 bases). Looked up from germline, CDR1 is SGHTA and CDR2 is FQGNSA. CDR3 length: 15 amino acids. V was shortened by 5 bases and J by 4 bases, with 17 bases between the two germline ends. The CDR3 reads CASSAPGRGGTEAFF. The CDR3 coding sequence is TGTGCCAGCAGCGCTCCTGGGAGGGGCGGCACTGAAGCTTTCTTT.

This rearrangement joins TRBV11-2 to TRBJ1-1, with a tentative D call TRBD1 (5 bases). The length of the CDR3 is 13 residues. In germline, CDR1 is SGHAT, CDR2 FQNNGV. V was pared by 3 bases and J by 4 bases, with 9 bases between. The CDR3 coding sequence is TGTGCCAGCAGCTTTCAGGGCGGCACTGAAGCTTTCTTT. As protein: CASSFQGGTEAFF.